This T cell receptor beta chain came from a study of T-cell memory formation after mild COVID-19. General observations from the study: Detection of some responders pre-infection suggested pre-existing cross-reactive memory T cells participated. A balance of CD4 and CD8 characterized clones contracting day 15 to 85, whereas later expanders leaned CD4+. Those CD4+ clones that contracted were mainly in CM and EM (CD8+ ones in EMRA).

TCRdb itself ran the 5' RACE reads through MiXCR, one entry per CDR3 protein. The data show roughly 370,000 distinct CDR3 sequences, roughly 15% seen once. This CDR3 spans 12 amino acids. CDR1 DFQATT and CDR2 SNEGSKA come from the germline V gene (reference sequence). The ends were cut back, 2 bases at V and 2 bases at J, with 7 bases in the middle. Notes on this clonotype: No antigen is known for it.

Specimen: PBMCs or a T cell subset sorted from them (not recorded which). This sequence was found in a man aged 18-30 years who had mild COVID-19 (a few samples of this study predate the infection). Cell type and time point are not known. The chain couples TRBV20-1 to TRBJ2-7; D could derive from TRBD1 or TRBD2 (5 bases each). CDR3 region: CSARQGPYEQYF. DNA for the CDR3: TGCAGTGCTAGACAGGGACCCTACGAGCAGTACTTC.